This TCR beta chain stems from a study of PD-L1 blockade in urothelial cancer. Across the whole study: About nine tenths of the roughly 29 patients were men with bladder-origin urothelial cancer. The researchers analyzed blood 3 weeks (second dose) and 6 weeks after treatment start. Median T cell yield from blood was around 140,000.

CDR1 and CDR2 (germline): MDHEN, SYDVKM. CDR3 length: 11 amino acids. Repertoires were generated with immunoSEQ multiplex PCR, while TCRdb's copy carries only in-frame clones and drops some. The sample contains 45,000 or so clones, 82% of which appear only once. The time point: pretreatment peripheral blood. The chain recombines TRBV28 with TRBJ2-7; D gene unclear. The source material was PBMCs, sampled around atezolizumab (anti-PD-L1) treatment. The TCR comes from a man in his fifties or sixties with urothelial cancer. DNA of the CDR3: TGTGCCAGCAGCGTGAGAGACATCTTACAAGTC. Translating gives CASSVRDILQV.